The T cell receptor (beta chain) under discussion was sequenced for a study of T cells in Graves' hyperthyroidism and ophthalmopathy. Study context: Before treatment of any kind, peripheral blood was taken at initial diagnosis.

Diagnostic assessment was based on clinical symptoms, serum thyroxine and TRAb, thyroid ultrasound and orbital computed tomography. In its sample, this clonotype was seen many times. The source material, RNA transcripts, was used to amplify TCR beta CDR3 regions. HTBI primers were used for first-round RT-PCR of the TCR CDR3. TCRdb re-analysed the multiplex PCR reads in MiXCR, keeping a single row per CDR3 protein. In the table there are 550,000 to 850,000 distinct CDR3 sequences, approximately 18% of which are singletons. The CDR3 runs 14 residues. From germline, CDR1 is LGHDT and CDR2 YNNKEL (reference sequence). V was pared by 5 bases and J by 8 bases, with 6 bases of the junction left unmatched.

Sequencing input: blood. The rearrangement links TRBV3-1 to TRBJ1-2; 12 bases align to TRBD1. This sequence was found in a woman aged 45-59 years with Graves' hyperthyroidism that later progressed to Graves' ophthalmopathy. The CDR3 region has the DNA TGTGCCAGCAGCGTAGCCGGGACAGGGGGCGGCTACACCTTC. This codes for CASSVAGTGGGYTF.